The 9 T cell receptor beta chains reported below all come from one sample, sequenced in a study of cytomegalovirus exposure and HLA in healthy donors. Only in-frame clones appear in the TCRdb table, and some are missing; sequencing was by immunoSEQ multiplex PCR. This table holds roughly 60,000 clones, roughly 94% found once. Sequencing was carried out using PBMCs. The receptors were sampled from a woman aged 18-29 years in good health and CMV-seropositive.

The chain links TRBV27 to TRBJ2-2; 8 bases are a match to TRBD1. Unmatched junction bases numbered 3, after V lost 5 bases and J lost 4 bases. Per germline, CDR1 MNHEY and CDR2 SMNVEV (reference sequence). The CDR3 has 14 residues. The CDR3 spells CASSGQGPTGELFF. CDR3 DNA: TGTGCCAGCAGTGGACAGGGCCCCACCGGGGAGCTGTTTTTT.

This rearrangement joins TRBV5-4 to TRBJ2-3; unclear D gene. CDR1 and CDR2 (germline): SGHNT, YYREEE (reference sequence). V lost 2 bases and J 6 bases, leaving 10 bases between the germline ends. This CDR3 spans 13 amino acids. CDR3 nucleotide sequence: TGTGCCAGCAGCTTCGATCTACGGGATACGCAGTATTTT. Protein sequence: CASSFDLRDTQYF.

This rearrangement joins TRBV7-3 to TRBJ2-5; TRBD1 is a possible D gene (7 bases). CDR1 SGHTA and CDR2 FQGTGA come from the germline V gene. V dropped 2 bases and J dropped 5 bases, with 12 bases sitting between them. This CDR3 has 14 amino acids. The CDR3 reads CASSLEAGGETQYF. In nucleotides, the CDR3 is TGTGCCAGCAGCTTAGAGGCAGGGGGGGAGACCCAGTACTTC.

The chain combines TRBV28 with TRBJ1-5; 8 bases align to TRBD1. This CDR3 has 15 amino acids. Trimming took 6 bases from V and 3 from J; bases not matched to a gene: 7. Germline-derived CDR1 and CDR2 are MDHEN and SYDVKM. Written as DNA, the CDR3 is TGTGCCAGCAGGTATATGGACAGGGACAATCAGCCCCAGCATTTT. Its protein product is CASRYMDRDNQPQHF.

This rearrangement joins TRBV7-2 to TRBJ2-7, with 8 bases matching TRBD1. The V and J ends lost 3 bases and 3 bases, in that order; junction bases with no gene match: 4. The germline V gene has CDR1 SGHTA and CDR2 FQGNSA. CDR3 size: 14 residues. In DNA form, the CDR3 reads TGTGCCAGCAGCTTTGGCAGGGGGCTCTACGAGCAGTACTTC. The encoded protein is CASSFGRGLYEQYF.

The rearrangement joins TRBV7-2 to TRBJ1-2; TRBD1 matches at 10 bases. The CDR3 extends over 15 amino acids. In germline, CDR1 is SGHTA, CDR2 FQGNSA. The junction had 2 bases not matched to a gene; V was cut back by 1 base and J by 3 bases. This CDR3 reads CASSLEGTGDYGYTF. In DNA form, the CDR3 reads TGTGCCAGCAGCTTAGAGGGGACAGGGGACTATGGCTACACCTTC.

This clone has a single count. V usage is TRBV28 and J usage is TRBJ2-2, with D unclear. The ends were cut back, 3 bases at V and 6 bases at J, with 17 bases in the middle. Germline V gene sequence: CDR1 MDHEN, CDR2 SYDVKM. This CDR3 has 16 amino acids. The CDR3 sequence: CASSFHSSQSPGELFF. The CDR3 DNA reads TGTGCCAGCAGTTTTCACTCAAGCCAATCGCCCGGGGAGCTGTTTTTT.

The table lists this clone with a count of one. The chain joins TRBV28 to TRBJ2-5; D gene ambiguous. The CDR3 runs 14 residues. V gave up 3 bases and J gave up 2 bases, with 10 bases separating them. Germline V gene lookup returns CDR1 MDHEN and CDR2 SYDVKM. This CDR3 is CASSFFARQETQYF. As DNA, the CDR3 is TGTGCCAGCAGTTTTTTTGCCAGGCAAGAGACCCAGTACTTC.

V usage is TRBV7-3 and J usage is TRBJ2-2; D is possibly TRBD2 (5 bases). Trimming took off 3 bases at V and 6 bases at J, with 14 bases between the two ends. This CDR3 is 15 amino acids long. Germline loops: CDR1 SGHTA, CDR2 FQGTGA. The chain's CDR3 is CASSLGTSQSGELFF. DNA for the CDR3: TGTGCCAGCAGCTTGGGTACTAGTCAGTCCGGGGAGCTGTTTTTT.